This passage covers 2 T cell receptor beta chains from one sample sequenced in a study of Graves' ophthalmopathy and Graves' hyperthyroidism. The study amplified TCR beta CDR3 regions using RNA transcripts. HTBI-primed RT-PCR formed the first round, and a multiplex PCR formed the second. TCRdb fed the multiplex PCR reads into MiXCR, producing one record per CDR3 protein. The table lists approximately 460,000 distinct CDR3 sequences, about 15% of them singletons. Specimen: blood. Source of these receptors: a woman aged 25-40 years with Graves' ophthalmopathy.

This clonotype occurred many times. The gene calls are TRBV28 and TRBJ1-5, with TRBD1 identical over 8 bases. Looked up from germline, CDR1 is MDHEN and CDR2 is SYDVKM. V lost 5 bases to trimming and J lost 2 bases; unmatched junction nucleotides: 2. The CDR3 loop spans 14 amino acids. CDR3 loop: CASSRGQGNQPQHF. The DNA for the CDR3 is TGTGCCAGCAGTCGGGGACAGGGCAATCAGCCCCAGCATTTT.

This clonotype has a count of ten or more. The gene calls are TRBV6-5 and TRBJ2-5, with TRBD1 matching 7 bases. The CDR3 contains 13 residues. Trimming removed 4 bases from V and 8 bases from J; junction bases left unmatched: 7. The germline gives CDR1 MNHEY, CDR2 SVGAGI. CDR3 loop: CASSSRDSGTQYF. In nucleotides, the CDR3 is TGTGCCAGCAGTTCCCGGGACAGTGGTACCCAGTACTTC.